This record covers a single T cell receptor (beta chain). Germline lookup yields CDR1 DFQATT and CDR2 SNEGSKA (reference sequence). The ends were cut back, 3 bases at V and 0 bases at J, with 7 bases in the middle. The CDR3 spans 13 residues. The investigators amplified TCR beta CDR3 regions from RNA transcripts. The HTBI primer set was used in a first-round RT-PCR of the TCR CDR3. TCRdb re-analysed the multiplex PCR reads in MiXCR, keeping a single row per CDR3 protein. The data contain around 200,000 distinct CDR3 sequences, about 16% of them singletons. This specimen belongs to a study of T cells in Graves' hyperthyroidism and ophthalmopathy. The PBMCs were taken from less than 11 ml of fresh peripheral blood.

The clonotype originates from a man between 40 and 49 years old with Graves' hyperthyroidism. The sequenced sample consisted of blood. The chain couples TRBV20-1 to TRBJ2-3; D not certain. The CDR3 is CSASRTSTDTQYF. The CDR3 DNA sequence: TGCAGTGCTAGCCGAACGAGCACAGATACGCAGTATTTT.